This TCR beta chain was identified during a study of blood T cell repertoires in COVID-19. Study summary: T cells, B-cell-depleted T cells, or PBMCs provided the cDNA or gDNA that served as material.

The age range of participants was about 18 to 100 years, with residence in approximately 25 US areas. This CDR3 has 18 amino acids. Per germline, CDR1 LGHNA and CDR2 YNFKEQ. Deletions cut 0 bases from V and 2 bases from J, with 14 bases between. In the authors' methods: Researchers report that nucleated cell counts were estimated from reference gene primer amplification. The protocol was immunoSEQ multiplex PCR, while the TCRdb copy is restricted to in-frame clones and leaves out a portion. V and J calls plus clone size are reproduced from that table; the DNA served to infer D and trimming. Among about 380,000 clones listed, more than 75% were seen once.

The material sequenced was PBMCs or T cells enriched from blood (not recorded which). J is TRBJ2-6 and V is TRBV4-2, with unresolved D. This receptor was identified in a woman aged 18-29 years who had recovered from COVID-19. The CDR3 is CASSQDPTSTAGANVLTF. For the CDR3, the DNA is TGTGCCAGCAGCCAAGATCCCACCTCAACGGCTGGGGCCAACGTCCTGACTTTC.